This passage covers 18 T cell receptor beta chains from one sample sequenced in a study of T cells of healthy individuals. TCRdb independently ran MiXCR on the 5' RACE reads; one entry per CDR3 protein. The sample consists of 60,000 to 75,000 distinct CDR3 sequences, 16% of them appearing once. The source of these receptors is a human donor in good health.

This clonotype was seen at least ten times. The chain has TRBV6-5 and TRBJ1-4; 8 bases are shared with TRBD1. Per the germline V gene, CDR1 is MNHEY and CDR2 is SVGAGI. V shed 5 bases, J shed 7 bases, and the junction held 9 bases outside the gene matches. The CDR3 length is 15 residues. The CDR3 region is CASSPHQGAVEKLFF. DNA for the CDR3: TGTGCCAGCAGTCCCCATCAGGGGGCGGTTGAAAAACTGTTTTTT.

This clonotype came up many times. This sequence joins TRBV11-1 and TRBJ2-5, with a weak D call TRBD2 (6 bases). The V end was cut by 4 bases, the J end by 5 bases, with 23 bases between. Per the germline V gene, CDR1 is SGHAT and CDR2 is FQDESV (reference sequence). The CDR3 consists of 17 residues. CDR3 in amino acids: CASSYPVEGLSWETQYF. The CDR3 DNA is TGTGCCAGCAGCTACCCCGTGGAGGGGCTGAGTTGGGAGACCCAGTACTTC.

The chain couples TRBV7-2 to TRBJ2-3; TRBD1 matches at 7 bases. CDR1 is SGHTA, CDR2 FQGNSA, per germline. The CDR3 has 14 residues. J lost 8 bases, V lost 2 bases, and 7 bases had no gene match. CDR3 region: CASSLTWAGGTQYF. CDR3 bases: TGTGCCAGCAGCTTAACGTGGGCAGGGGGTACGCAGTATTTT.

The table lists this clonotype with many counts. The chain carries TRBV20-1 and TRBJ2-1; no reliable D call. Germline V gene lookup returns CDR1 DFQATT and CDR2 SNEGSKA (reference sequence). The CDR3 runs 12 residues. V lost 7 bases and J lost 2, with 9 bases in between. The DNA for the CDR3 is TGCAGTGTAAGGCTGGCCTACAATGAGCAGTTCTTC. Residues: CSVRLAYNEQFF.

CDR3 amino acids: CASSLAASGTYNEQFF. As DNA, the CDR3 is TGCGCCAGCAGCTTGGCGGCTAGCGGGACCTACAATGAGCAGTTCTTC. The chain has TRBV5-1 and TRBJ2-1; 9 positions agree with TRBD2. V gave up 0 bases and J gave up 2 bases; unmatched junction bases: 3. Per germline, CDR1 SGHRS and CDR2 YFSETQ. This CDR3 has 16 amino acids.

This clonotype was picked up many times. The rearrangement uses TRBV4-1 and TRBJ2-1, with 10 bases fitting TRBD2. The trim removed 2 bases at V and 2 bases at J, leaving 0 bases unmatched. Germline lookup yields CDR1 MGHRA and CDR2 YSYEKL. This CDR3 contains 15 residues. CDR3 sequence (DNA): TGCGCCAGCAGCCAAAGCGGGGGGGCCTACAATGAGCAGTTCTTC. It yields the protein CASSQSGGAYNEQFF.

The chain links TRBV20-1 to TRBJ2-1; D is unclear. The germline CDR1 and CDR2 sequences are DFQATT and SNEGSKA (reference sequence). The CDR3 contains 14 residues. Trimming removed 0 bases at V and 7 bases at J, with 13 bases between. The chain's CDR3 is CSAREGDLRNEQFF. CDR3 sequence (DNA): TGCAGTGCTAGAGAGGGTGACCTAAGGAATGAGCAGTTCTTC.

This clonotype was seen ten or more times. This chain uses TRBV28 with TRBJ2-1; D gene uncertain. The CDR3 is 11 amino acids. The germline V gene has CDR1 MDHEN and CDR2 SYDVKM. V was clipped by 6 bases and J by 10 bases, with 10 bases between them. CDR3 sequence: CASSPPGEQFF. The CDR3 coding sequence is TGTGCCAGCAGCCCTCCAGGAGAGCAGTTCTTC.

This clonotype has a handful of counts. In DNA form, the CDR3 reads TGTGCCGCTACGACACAGGGACCCACAGATACGCAGTATTTT. Protein product: CAATTQGPTDTQYF. The chain joins TRBV10-3 to TRBJ2-3; perhaps TRBD1 as D (6 bases). The ends were cut back, 11 bases at V and 2 bases at J, with 17 bases in the middle. This CDR3 is 14 amino acids long. Germline V gene lookup returns CDR1 ENHRY and CDR2 SYGVKD.

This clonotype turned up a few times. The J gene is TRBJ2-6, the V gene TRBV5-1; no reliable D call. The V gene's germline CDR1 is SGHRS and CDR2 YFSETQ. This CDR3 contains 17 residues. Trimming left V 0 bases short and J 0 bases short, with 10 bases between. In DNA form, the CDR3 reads TGCGCCAGCAGCTTGGGTCAGAGTAGCTCTGGGGCCAACGTCCTGACTTTC. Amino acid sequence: CASSLGQSSSGANVLTF.

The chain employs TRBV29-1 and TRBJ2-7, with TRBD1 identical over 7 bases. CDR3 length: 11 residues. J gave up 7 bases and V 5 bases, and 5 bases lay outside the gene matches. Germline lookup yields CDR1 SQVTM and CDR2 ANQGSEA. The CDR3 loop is CSVTGQQEQYF. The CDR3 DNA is TGCAGCGTTACGGGACAGCAAGAGCAGTACTTC.

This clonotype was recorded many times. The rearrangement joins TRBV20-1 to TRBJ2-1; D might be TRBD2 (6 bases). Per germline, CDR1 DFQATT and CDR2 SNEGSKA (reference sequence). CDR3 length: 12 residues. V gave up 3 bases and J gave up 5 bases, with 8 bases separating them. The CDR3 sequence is CSARGLNNEQFF. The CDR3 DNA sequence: TGCAGTGCTAGGGGACTCAACAATGAGCAGTTCTTC.

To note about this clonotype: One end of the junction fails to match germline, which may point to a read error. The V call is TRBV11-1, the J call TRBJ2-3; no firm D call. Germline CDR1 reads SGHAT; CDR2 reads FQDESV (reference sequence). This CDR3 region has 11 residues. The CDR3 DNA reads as TGTGCCAGCAGATTAGCCGACACGCAGTATTTT. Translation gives CASRLADTQYF. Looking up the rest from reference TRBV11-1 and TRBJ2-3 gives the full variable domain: EAEVAQSPRYKITEKSQAVAFWCDPISGHATLYWYRQILGQGPELLVQFQDESVVDDSQLPKDRFSAERLKGVDSTLKIQPAELGDSAMYLCASRLADTQYFGPGTRLTVL.

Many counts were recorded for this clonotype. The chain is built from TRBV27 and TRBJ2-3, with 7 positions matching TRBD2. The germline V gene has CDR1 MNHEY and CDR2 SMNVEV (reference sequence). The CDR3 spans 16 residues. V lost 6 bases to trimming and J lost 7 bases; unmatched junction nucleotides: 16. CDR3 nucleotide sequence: TGTGCCAGCAGAACGACTAGCTCTGCCGTCCGCAATACGCAGTATTTT. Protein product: CASRTTSSAVRNTQYF.

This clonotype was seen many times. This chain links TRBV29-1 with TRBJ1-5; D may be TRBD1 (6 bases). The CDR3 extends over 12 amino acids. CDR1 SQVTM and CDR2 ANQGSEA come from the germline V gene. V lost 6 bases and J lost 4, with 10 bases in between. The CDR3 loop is CSVAQGNQPQHF. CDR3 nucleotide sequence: TGCAGCGTCGCCCAGGGGAATCAGCCCCAGCATTTT.

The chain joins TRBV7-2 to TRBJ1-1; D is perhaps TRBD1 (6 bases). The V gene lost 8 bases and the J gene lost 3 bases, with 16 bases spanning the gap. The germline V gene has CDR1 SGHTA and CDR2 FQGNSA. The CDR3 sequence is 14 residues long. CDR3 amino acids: CASETRGGYTEAFF. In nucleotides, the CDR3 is TGTGCCAGCGAGACCAGGGGAGGGTACACTGAAGCTTTCTTT.

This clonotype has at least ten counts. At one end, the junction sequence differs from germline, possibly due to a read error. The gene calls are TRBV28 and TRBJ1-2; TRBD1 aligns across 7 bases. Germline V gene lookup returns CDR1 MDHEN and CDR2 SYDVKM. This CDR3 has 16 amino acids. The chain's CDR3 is CASSRNSGTVRFSVDF. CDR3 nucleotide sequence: TGTGCCAGCAGTAGGAACTCCGGGACAGTCCGTTTCTCGGTGGACTTC.

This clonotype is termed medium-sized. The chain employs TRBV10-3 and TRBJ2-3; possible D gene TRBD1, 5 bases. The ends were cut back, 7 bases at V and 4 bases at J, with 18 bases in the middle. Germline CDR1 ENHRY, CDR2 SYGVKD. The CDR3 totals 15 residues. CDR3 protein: CAIMKDTNRPDTQYF. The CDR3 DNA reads TGTGCCATCATGAAGGACACAAATAGACCAGATACGCAGTATTTT.